This TCR beta chain was sequenced in a study of beta chain features in type 1 diabetes. This clone was counted a few times. Reverse transcription of all isolated RNA meant that expressed TCRB transcripts were sequenced. Assay: immunoSEQ multiplex PCR; the TCRdb copy retains only in-frame clones and omits some. Of about 130,000 clones listed, about 10% are singletons. The length of the CDR3 is 16 residues. This TCR was recovered from a man younger than 35 in good health. The gene calls are TRBV1 and TRBJ2-1; the table's D call, TRBD2, has no DNA check behind it. TRBV1 is shown as a pseudogene. The sample was central memory CD4+ T cells from blood. The CDR3 sequence is CTSSPLSGGAGNEQFF. CDR3 DNA: TGCACCAGCAGCCCGCTCAGCGGGGGGGCCGGAAATGAGCAGTTCTTC.